This paragraph covers one TCR beta chain sequence. The CDR3 extends over 19 amino acids. The germline gives CDR1 SGHTS, CDR2 YDEGEE. V gave up 5 bases and J gave up 0 bases; unmatched junction bases: 13. Study processing details: Estimation of nucleated cell counts relied on the amplification of reference gene primers. Here immunoSEQ multiplex PCR was the method, and the copy in TCRdb shows in-frame clones only, minus some. From that table come the V and J calls and clone size; the DNA was used to work out D and trimming. This table has about 110,000 clones, about four fifths appearing once. The sample belongs to a study of blood T cell repertoires in COVID-19. Study-wide background: Material from acute and convalescent COVID-19 was sourced from the United States, Italy and Spain. Nucleic acid was either cDNA or gDNA, and it came from T cells, B-cell-depleted T cells, or PBMCs.

The chain couples TRBV5-8 to TRBJ1-5; 11 positions match TRBD1. Sequencing was performed on peripheral blood. This sequence originates from a woman aged 80 or over with acute or convalescent COVID-19. The CDR3, as DNA: TGTGCCAGCAGACCACTACGGGACAGGGGGGTGTATAGCAATCAGCCCCAGCATTTT. It codes for CASRPLRDRGVYSNQPQHF.